Listed below are T cell receptor beta chains from one sample, sequenced in a study of Tregs in tolerant kidney transplant recipients. Using immunoSEQ multiplex PCR, the repertoire was profiled, and TCRdb retains in-frame clones only, with some absent. The sample lists 240,000 or so clones, 84% occurring once. Sequences were obtained from CD4+ T cells from blood. These receptors were taken from a human donor in good health. Both conserved end residues are part of each CDR3. The D gene is left open where the match is weak. Clone sizes are given selectively: once, few, many, or a class where the clone is expanded.

NA	NA	TRBV21-1	TRBJ2-3	TGTGCCAGCAGCGACACCGGGAGCACAGATACGCAGTATTTT	CASSDTGSTDTQYF
NA	NA	TRBV2	TRBJ2-2	TGTGCCAGCAGTGAATCAGGGCATCTCGCGAACACCGGGGAGCTGTTTTTT	CASSESGHLANTGELFF
NA	NA	TRBV20-1	TRBJ2-1	TGCAGTGCTAGGTCGGGCGTTGAGCAGTTCTTC	CSARSGVEQFF
NA	TRBD1	TRBV5-6	TRBJ1-2	TGTGCCAGCAGCCCCTGGACAGGGTTCGGCTACACCTTC	CASSPWTGFGYTF
NA	NA	TRBV19	TRBJ2-7	TGTGCCAGTAGTATAGATCTCCGGGCAGTCGGGCAGCAGTACTTC	CASSIDLRAVGQQYF
few	TRBD1	TRBV11-3	TRBJ1-3	TGTGCCAGCAGCTCCCAGGGGGCCGTCGGAAACACCATATATTTT	CASSSQGAVGNTIYF
NA	NA	TRBV4-2	TRBJ2-6	TGTGCCAGCAGCCAGGGGGTAGGGTCAGGGGCCAACGTCCTGACTTTC	CASSQGVGSGANVLTF
NA	TRBD1	TRBV18	TRBJ1-5	TGTGCCAGCTCACTCGGACAGGGCGGCAATCAGCCCCAGCATTTT	CASSLGQGGNQPQHF
NA	NA	TRBV2	TRBJ1-1	TGTGCCAGCAGTGCCCTTTCCCGGGCCATGAACACTGAAGCTTTCTTT	CASSALSRAMNTEAFF
NA	TRBD2	TRBV9	TRBJ2-7	TGTGCCAGCAGCCCCCGTATGGCGGGAGCCCACGAGCAGTACTTC	CASSPRMAGAHEQYF
NA	TRBD2	TRBV6-1	TRBJ2-3	TGTGCCAGCAGTGAAATGGTGCAGGGAGGGGGCACAGATACGCAGTATTTT	CASSEMVQGGGTDTQYF
NA	NA	TRBV18	TRBJ1-2	TGTGCCAGCTCACCGACAAGAGCTAACTATGGCTACACCTTC	CASSPTRANYGYTF
NA	TRBD2	TRBV9	TRBJ2-7	TGTGCCAGCAGCGTAGATAGGCGGGAGGGCCCCTACGAGCAGTACTTC	CASSVDRREGPYEQYF
NA	NA	TRBV2	TRBJ2-7	TGTGCCAGCAGAGAGCAGACGTACGAGCAGTACTTC	CASREQTYEQYF
NA	NA	TRBV7-7	TRBJ2-5	TGTGCTAGCAGCTTAACCTTCCGGGAGACCCAGTACTTC	CASSLTFRETQYF
NA	NA	TRBV5-8	TRBJ2-7	TGTGCCAGCAGCTTGAGAGGGGGGGTTCGCTCCGAGCAGTACTTC	CASSLRGGVRSEQYF